One and the same sample provided the 26 T cell receptor beta chains below, sequenced in a study of blood T cell repertoires in COVID-19. Libraries were prepared by immunoSEQ multiplex PCR; TCRdb keeps only in-frame clonotypes and omits some of them. The sample includes more than 35,000 clones, 84% of them seen just once. The material sequenced was peripheral blood. The receptors originated from a man over 45 with active or convalescent COVID-19.

This chain links TRBV2 with TRBJ1-2; tentative D call: TRBD1 (6 bases). CDR1 and CDR2 from the germline V gene are SNHLY and FYNNEI. Trimming shortened V by 7 bases and J by 1 base, and 13 bases separated the two germline ends. CDR3 length: 14 residues. CDR3 nucleotide sequence: TGTGCCAGCAACGTAGAGGACAGTAACTATGGCTACACCTTC. Amino acid sequence: CASNVEDSNYGYTF.

The genes are TRBV7-9 and TRBJ1-2; D possibly corresponds to TRBD1 (5 bases). This CDR3 has 15 amino acids. From germline, CDR1 is SEHNR and CDR2 FQNEAQ (reference sequence). V was cut by 2 bases and J by 4 bases, with 14 bases left in between. The CDR3 here is CASSLWWGEGYGYTF. The CDR3 DNA reads as TGTGCCAGCAGCTTATGGTGGGGGGAAGGCTATGGCTACACCTTC.

This chain joins TRBV20-1 and TRBJ2-1; no reliable D call. This CDR3 comprises 11 residues. Germline V gives CDR1 DFQATT, CDR2 SNEGSKA (reference sequence). V dropped 6 bases and J dropped 9 bases, with 12 bases sitting between them. The CDR3 DNA follows: TGCAGTGCAAAAAGCGTGACTGAGCAGTTCTTC. This codes for CSAKSVTEQFF.

This rearrangement joins TRBV13 to TRBJ2-1; 8 positions agree with TRBD2. This CDR3 is 18 amino acids long. The V gene's germline CDR1 is PRHDT and CDR2 FYEKMQ (reference sequence). V shed 0 bases, J shed 8 bases, and the junction held 15 bases outside the gene matches. CDR3 loop: CASSLGSFRGGTRDEQFF. As DNA, the CDR3 is TGTGCCAGCAGCTTAGGATCGTTCCGGGGGGGCACCAGGGATGAGCAGTTCTTC.

The chain joins TRBV2 to TRBJ2-1; 8 nucleotides agree with TRBD1. The J segment lost 8 bases and the V segment lost 3 bases, leaving 6 bases of the junction unmatched. This CDR3 is 14 amino acids long. Germline V lookup: CDR1 SNHLY, CDR2 FYNNEI. The DNA for the CDR3 is TGTGCCAGCAGTGACAGGGGGCGCCGGGATGAGCAGTTCTTC. Translated, it gives CASSDRGRRDEQFF.

The genes are TRBV18 and TRBJ2-2, with TRBD1 identical over 9 bases. CDR1 and CDR2 from the germline V gene are KGHSH and LQKENI. Germline trimming cut 0 bases from V and 7 bases from J; bases unmatched to any gene: 3. The CDR3 sequence is 15 residues long. CDR3 coding DNA: TGTGCCAGCTCACCACCGGGACAGGGTCGCGGGGAGCTGTTTTTT. This translates into CASSPPGQGRGELFF.

This clone was recorded a few times. The chain employs TRBV27 and TRBJ2-7; 10 positions match TRBD1. The V segment lost 5 bases and the J segment 3 bases; nucleotides outside the gene matches: 7. Germline CDR1 MNHEY, CDR2 SMNVEV (reference sequence). This CDR3 comprises 15 residues. The CDR3 nucleotides are TGTGCCAGCAGTCCGACTGGGACAGGGGTCTACGAGCAGTACTTC. Its translation: CASSPTGTGVYEQYF.

The rearrangement joins TRBV9 to TRBJ2-4, with 7 bases identical to TRBD2. The CDR3 is 15 residues long. CDR1 and CDR2 from the germline V gene are SGDLS and YYNGEE. Losses at the gene ends were 4 bases for V and 8 bases for J; bases not matched to a gene: 12. The CDR3 DNA sequence: TGTGCCAGCAGCCCACATCGGGGGGTTTGGGACATTCAGTACTTC. Amino acids: CASSPHRGVWDIQYF.

V and J are TRBV5-4 and TRBJ2-3, with a tentative D call TRBD1 (6 bases). The germline gives CDR1 SGHNT, CDR2 YYREEE (reference sequence). The CDR3 runs 15 residues. With 2 bases removed from V and 4 bases from J, the gap between germline ends came to 14 bases. CDR3 amino acids: CASSLQGGLPDTQYF. The CDR3 nucleotides are TGTGCCAGCAGCTTACAGGGCGGCCTCCCAGATACGCAGTATTTT.

The chain employs TRBV28 and TRBJ2-1; 8 bases are shared with TRBD1. Germline CDR1 reads MDHEN; CDR2 reads SYDVKM. V lost 8 bases and J lost 8; bases outside the gene matches: 2. The CDR3 totals 11 residues. The CDR3 nucleotides read TGTGCCAGCGGACAGGGTCATGAGCAGTTCTTC. This encodes CASGQGHEQFF.

The V and J genes are TRBV18 and TRBJ2-3, with D maybe TRBD1 (5 bases). The length of the CDR3 is 17 residues. The V end was cut by 2 bases, the J end by 2 bases, with 17 bases between. Germline V lookup: CDR1 KGHSH, CDR2 LQKENI. CDR3 DNA sequence: TGTGCCAGCTCACCAAACTACGACAGTATTGCCACAGATACGCAGTATTTT. Translation: CASSPNYDSIATDTQYF.

This clone was counted a few times. V gene TRBV10-3 combines with J gene TRBJ2-7; 11 bases are shared with TRBD2. The germline V gene has CDR1 ENHRY and CDR2 SYGVKD. The CDR3 consists of 12 residues. J was trimmed by 6 bases and V by 10 bases; bases with no gene match: 5. CDR3 residues: CATSGTSGEQYF. In DNA form, the CDR3 reads TGTGCCACCTCCGGGACTAGCGGCGAGCAGTACTTC.

The chain uses TRBV5-8 and TRBJ1-2; 12 nucleotides match TRBD1. V dropped 2 bases and J dropped 4; count of bases not matched to a gene: 12. The CDR3 is made up of 18 amino acids. CDR1 and CDR2 from the germline V gene are SGHTS and YDEGEE. The CDR3 sequence is CASSFVRGGTGGSYGYTF. The CDR3, as DNA: TGTGCCAGCAGCTTTGTTCGCGGCGGGACAGGGGGCTCCTATGGCTACACCTTC.

The CDR3 DNA reads as TGCGCCAGCAGCGGGGACGGGGGGCAAAACATTCAGTACTTC. Protein sequence: CASSGDGGQNIQYF. The gene calls are TRBV5-1 and TRBJ2-4; D is perhaps TRBD2 (7 bases). This CDR3 contains 14 residues. Germline V gene data show CDR1 as SGHRS and CDR2 as YFSETQ. V lost 4 bases, J lost 5 bases, and 13 bases lay in between.

V and J are TRBV3-1 (or the pseudogene TRBV3-2) and TRBJ2-7; D gene unclear. V lost 8 bases and J lost 5, with 13 bases in between. Germline assignment: CDR1 LGHDT and CDR2 YNNKEL (reference sequence). This CDR3 has 12 amino acids. The CDR3 here is CASAAVENEQYF. CDR3 DNA: TGTGCCAGCGCGGCAGTTGAGAACGAGCAGTACTTC.

The V gene is TRBV29-1, the J gene TRBJ1-2; a possible D gene is TRBD1 (6 bases). Trimming cost V 4 bases and J 2 bases, with 11 bases left between them. Germline CDR1 and CDR2: SQVTM and ANQGSEA. This CDR3 is built from 13 residues. DNA for the CDR3: TGCAGCGTTGGAGAAACAGGGAACTATGGCTACACCTTC. The encoded protein is CSVGETGNYGYTF.

This rearrangement joins TRBV4-1 to TRBJ1-2; tentative D call: TRBD1 (5 bases). This CDR3 has 14 amino acids. Germline values: CDR1 MGHRA, CDR2 YSYEKL. The V and J ends lost 0 bases and 7 bases respectively, with 12 bases between them. The CDR3 reads CASSQDLGRGGYTF. CDR3 nucleotide sequence: TGCGCCAGCAGCCAAGATCTGGGGCGGGGTGGCTACACCTTC.

This clone was picked up one time. The chain couples TRBV6-5 to TRBJ1-2; no definite D call. The V gene's germline CDR1 is MNHEY and CDR2 SVGAGI. V was cut by 5 bases and J by 0 bases, with 7 bases left in between. The CDR3 has 13 amino acids. The CDR3 loop reads CASSLVANYGYTF. The CDR3 nucleotides are TGTGCCAGCAGTCTGGTAGCTAACTATGGCTACACCTTC.

In its sample, this clone was seen a few times. The J gene is TRBJ2-7, the V gene TRBV12-3 or TRBV12-4, with 7 bases identical to TRBD1. The CDR3 has 12 residues. Trimming took 8 bases from V and 3 from J; bases not matched to a gene: 4. The CDR3 loop is CASGTVLYEQYF. Written as DNA, the CDR3 is TGTGCCAGCGGGACAGTTCTCTACGAGCAGTACTTC.

The chain employs TRBV2 and TRBJ1-1, with D unresolved. Germline assignment: CDR1 SNHLY and CDR2 FYNNEI. This CDR3 has 12 residues. V lost 7 bases and J 2 bases, leaving 8 bases between the germline ends. CDR3 amino acids: CASNTANTEAFF. The CDR3 DNA sequence: TGTGCCAGCAACACAGCAAACACTGAAGCTTTCTTT.

The chain carries TRBV10-2 and TRBJ1-6, with 8 positions matching TRBD1. The germline gives CDR1 WSHSY, CDR2 SAAADI. The CDR3 runs 13 residues. With 4 bases clipped from V and 7 bases from J, the junction kept 0 bases outside the gene matches. For the CDR3, the DNA is TGCGCCAGCAGTGGGACAGGGAATTCACCCCTCCACTTT. It yields the protein CASSGTGNSPLHF.

V is TRBV5-1 and J is TRBJ1-4; 10 bases fit TRBD1. The germline V gene has CDR1 SGHRS and CDR2 YFSETQ. CDR3 length: 14 amino acids. Losses at the gene ends were 4 bases for V and 7 bases for J; bases not matched to a gene: 4. The chain's CDR3 is CASSTRTGGEKLFF. For the CDR3, the DNA is TGCGCCAGCAGCACGCGGACAGGGGGTGAAAAACTGTTTTTT.

The chain recombines TRBV10-3 with TRBJ2-7; 8 nucleotides agree with TRBD1. Per germline, CDR1 ENHRY and CDR2 SYGVKD. The CDR3 spans 13 residues. V lost 6 bases, J lost 2 bases, and 3 bases stayed unmatched. The CDR3 spells CAISRGLTYEQYF. The DNA of the CDR3 is TGTGCCATCAGCAGGGGGCTGACCTACGAGCAGTACTTC.

This clone appeared a single time. The chain combines TRBV5-6 with TRBJ1-3; 10 bases agree with TRBD1. This CDR3 comprises 16 residues. Unmatched junction bases numbered 8, after V lost 4 bases and J lost 4 bases. CDR1 and CDR2 from the germline V gene are SGHDT and YYEEEE. Written as DNA, the CDR3 is TGTGCCAGCAGCGGACAGCCGGGACAGGGGGGAAACACCATATATTTT. This translates into CASSGQPGQGGNTIYF.

This chain links TRBV5-4 with TRBJ1-1; D is uncertain. Germline assignment: CDR1 SGHNT and CDR2 YYREEE (reference sequence). Trimming removed 2 bases from V and 4 bases from J, with 12 bases in between. This CDR3 region has 14 residues. The CDR3, as DNA: TGTGCCAGCAGCTTTCAGGAAGGGAGCACTGAAGCTTTCTTT. This translates into CASSFQEGSTEAFF.

This chain connects TRBV6-5 to TRBJ1-1; 7 bases are shared with TRBD1. The CDR3 consists of 16 residues. After removal of 4 bases from V and 1 base from J, the junction contained 9 bases not matched to a gene. Germline CDR1 MNHEY, CDR2 SVGAGI. For the CDR3, the DNA is TGTGCCAGCAGTTCACTTCGACAGGGCCGGAACACTGAAGCTTTCTTT. This codes for CASSSLRQGRNTEAFF.